This T cell receptor (beta chain) was captured in a study of blood T cell repertoires in COVID-19. Background on the study: Sites in the United States, Italy and Spain provided acute and convalescent COVID-19 samples.

Per the study methods: Nucleated cell counts were estimated from reference gene primer amplification. The table came from immunoSEQ multiplex PCR; TCRdb's copy has only in-frame clones and leaves some out. V and J calls and clone size are those listed in that table; D and trimming were worked out from the DNA. This table has roughly 160,000 clones, 87% appearing once. Germline V lookup: CDR1 MGHRA, CDR2 YSYEKL. The trim removed 2 bases at V and 7 bases at J, leaving 8 bases unmatched. The length of the CDR3 is 15 residues. Sequencing input: PBMCs or T cells enriched from blood (not recorded which). This rearrangement joins TRBV4-1 to TRBJ2-1; 7 bases fit TRBD2. The origin of this receptor is a woman between 45 and 65 years old who had recovered from COVID-19. CDR3 nucleotides: TGCGCCAGCAGCCAACTCGGACTAGTAAGAAATGAGCAGTTCTTC. The encoded protein is CASSQLGLVRNEQFF.